A single sample is the source of the 4 T cell receptor beta chains below, sequenced in a study of tumor-infiltrating lymphocytes in primary liver carcinoma. From about 490 ng of total RNA, TCR beta-specific cDNA was reverse-transcribed using a constant-region primer. A slightly modified ARM-PCR protocol with three nested multiplex PCR rounds produced these TCR beta libraries. With TRBV1-TRBV30 forward primers and a C-beta reverse primer, the first two PCR rounds were run for around 10 cycles each. TCRdb fed the multiplex PCR reads into MiXCR, producing one record per CDR3 protein. The sample lists approximately 330,000 distinct CDR3 sequences, almost 65% occurring once. The blood RNA (from unsorted whole blood) was obtained, and germline DNA was also extracted. The sample taken for sequencing was peripheral blood. Source of these receptors: a man in his forties with primary liver carcinoma and hepatitis B virus infection.

Of note for this clonotype: Germline and junction disagree at one end, which may indicate a read error. The chain has TRBV29-1 and TRBJ2-6; perhaps D is TRBD1 or TRBD2 (5 bases each). This CDR3 is 15 amino acids long. CDR1 is SQVTM and CDR2 is ANQGSEA in the germline V gene. DNA of the CDR3: TGCATCGTTGAGGGGTCCGGTTTTGGGGCCAACGTCCTGACTTTC. Translated, it gives CIVEGSGFGANVLTF.

Remarks on this clonotype: This may be a read error: a much more frequent sequence differs by one nucleotide. The chain links TRBV6-5 to TRBJ2-7; the D call may be TRBD1 or TRBD2 (5 bases each). There are 12 residues in the CDR3. Germline-derived CDR1 and CDR2 are MNHEY and SVGAGI. V was clipped by 11 bases and J by 2 bases, with 13 bases between them. This CDR3 is CAGPGRTYEQYF. As DNA, the CDR3 is TGTGCCGGACCGGGACGGACCTACGAGCAGTACTTC.

This clonotype was detected many times. The chain combines TRBV10-2 with TRBJ2-5; 7 bases are a match to TRBD1. V trimming: 3 bases; J trimming: 5 bases; junction bases outside the gene matches: 9. There are 15 residues in the CDR3. Germline-derived CDR1 and CDR2 are WSHSY and SAAADI. The CDR3, as DNA: TGCGCCAGCAGTGACCTGACAGGGTTTATGGAGACCCAGTACTTC. Translating gives CASSDLTGFMETQYF.

This clonotype appeared once. The rearrangement links TRBV6-6 to TRBJ2-5; D is unresolved. The ends were cut back, 6 bases at V and 3 bases at J, with 8 bases in the middle. Germline V gene data show CDR1 as MNHNY and CDR2 as SVGAGI (reference sequence). This CDR3 comprises 12 residues. This CDR3 is CASRPGEETQYF. DNA for the CDR3: TGTGCCAGCAGGCCAGGAGAAGAGACCCAGTACTTC.